This is a list of T cell receptor beta chains from one sample in a study of T cells expressing NK-cell markers. TCRdb reprocessed the 5' RACE reads, with one entry per CDR3 protein and no DNA. The specimen's table records 550,000 or so distinct CDR3 sequences. The sample consisted of blood T cells: a sorted CD56 or NKG2C T cell subset, CD4+ or CD8+ T cells, or bulk PBMC T cells (not recorded which). The receptors originated from a man aged 18-30 years in good health. Each CDR3 is given with its conserved first and last residue.

V: TRBV28; J: TRBJ2-3; CDR3: CASSRMGQTSTDTQYF
V: TRBV7-8; J: TRBJ1-1; CDR3: CASSSQTGTRNTEAFF
V: TRBV7-8; J: TRBJ2-3; CDR3: CASSSLPGDTQYF
V: TRBV24-1; J: TRBJ2-2; CDR3: CATSDLQSGRASGELFF
V: TRBV20-1; J: TRBJ2-1; CDR3: CSAREVGGGRREQFF
V: TRBV20-1; J: TRBJ1-3; CDR3: CSAIAASSGNTIYF
V: TRBV6-5; J: TRBJ2-3; CDR3: CASSYSRGLSTDTQYF
V: TRBV7-2; J: TRBJ2-5; CDR3: CASSFSLDPEYF
V: TRBV6-1; J: TRBJ1-5; CDR3: CASSQRAGTENQPQHF
V: TRBV5-5; J: TRBJ2-1; CDR3: CASSWDRRDEQFF
V: TRBV11-2; J: TRBJ1-3; CDR3: CASSLRLTADRASGNTIYF
V: TRBV7-2; J: TRBJ2-3; CDR3: CASSLEGGRPDTQYF